These 23 T cell receptor beta chains share one sample of origin, sequenced in a study of shared clonotypes between healthy human individuals. Repertoires were generated with immunoSEQ multiplex PCR, while TCRdb's copy carries only in-frame clones and drops some. The profile shows around 550,000 clones, around 96% of them singletons. What was sequenced was naive CD4+ T cells sorted from blood. Subset defined: CD45RA+ positively selected. Receptor source: a woman in her thirties in good health.

The V and J genes are TRBV6-1 and TRBJ2-7; unclear D gene. The CDR3 length is 12 residues. The germline gives CDR1 MNHNS, CDR2 SASEGT. The V end was cut by 8 bases, the J end by 5 bases, with 13 bases between. This CDR3 is CASSLRENEQYF. The CDR3, as DNA: TGTGCCAGCTCGCTACGAGAAAACGAGCAGTACTTC.

V gene TRBV11-3 combines with J gene TRBJ2-3, with 13 bases aligning to TRBD2. With 4 bases clipped from V and 6 bases from J, the junction kept 7 bases outside the gene matches. This CDR3 comprises 16 residues. Germline CDR1 and CDR2: SGHNT and YENEEA. CDR3 protein: CASSSGLAGVVDTQYF. The CDR3 coding sequence is TGTGCCAGCAGCTCAGGACTAGCGGGAGTCGTGGATACGCAGTATTTT.

V and J are TRBV27 and TRBJ1-6; 7 bases fit TRBD1. Losses at the gene ends were 3 bases for V and 9 bases for J; bases not matched to a gene: 8. CDR3 length equals 15 residues. The germline CDR1 and CDR2 sequences are MNHEY and SMNVEV (reference sequence). The CDR3, as DNA: TGTGCCAGCAGTTTTATCGGCCAGGGGGTTTCACCCCTCCACTTT. This encodes CASSFIGQGVSPLHF.

This clone occurred once. The chain joins TRBV30 to TRBJ2-4; D call uncertain. CDR1 GTSNPN and CDR2 SVGIG come from the germline V gene (reference sequence). Trimming cost V 0 bases and J 4 bases, with 13 bases left between them. The CDR3 consists of 15 residues. The CDR3 reads CAWSVRGGPKNIQYF. In DNA form, the CDR3 reads TGTGCCTGGAGTGTACGAGGCGGACCAAAAAACATTCAGTACTTC. Full variable domain (rest looked up from reference TRBV30 and TRBJ2-4): SQTIHQWPATLVQPVGSPLSLECTVEGTSNPNLYWYRQAAGRGLQLLFYSVGIGQISSEVPQNLSASRPQDRQFILSSKKLLLSDSGFYLCAWSVRGGPKNIQYFGAGTRLSVL.

The chain joins TRBV27 to TRBJ2-1, with TRBD2 matching 8 bases. The germline V gene encodes CDR1 MNHEY and CDR2 SMNVEV (reference sequence). Trimming removed 5 bases from V and 8 bases from J; junction bases left unmatched: 11. This CDR3 spans 15 amino acids. In nucleotides, the CDR3 is TGTGCCAGCAGTGACAGCGGGAGTCTGGGCTATGAGCAGTTCTTC. This sequence encodes CASSDSGSLGYEQFF.

The chain carries TRBV10-3 and TRBJ2-1; D may match TRBD1 or TRBD2 (5 bases each). The V end lost 10 bases, the J end lost 2 bases, and 12 bases lay between the germline ends. CDR1 ENHRY and CDR2 SYGVKD come from the germline V gene. The CDR3 has 13 amino acids. Here the CDR3 reads CATLGDPYNEQFF. The CDR3 nucleotides read TGTGCCACACTCGGGGACCCCTACAATGAGCAGTTCTTC.

The V and J genes are TRBV5-1 and TRBJ2-2; TRBD1 agrees at 8 bases. V gave up 0 bases and J gave up 6 bases; unmatched junction bases: 7. The CDR3 loop spans 16 amino acids. Looked up from germline, CDR1 is SGHRS and CDR2 is YFSETQ. In nucleotides, the CDR3 is TGCGCCAGCAGCTTGGGTACAGGGACAGGCGCCGGGGAGCTGTTTTTT. Encoded protein: CASSLGTGTGAGELFF.

The chain combines TRBV7-9 with TRBJ2-3, with D perhaps matching TRBD1 or TRBD2 (5 bases each). The CDR3 has 15 amino acids. The V end was cut by 7 bases, the J end by 6 bases, with 20 bases between. From germline, CDR1 is SEHNR and CDR2 FQNEAQ (reference sequence). The CDR3: CASKSGPTAIDTQYF. The CDR3 DNA is TGTGCCAGCAAGTCGGGACCCACAGCAATTGATACGCAGTATTTT.

The chain employs TRBV9 and TRBJ2-1, with unresolved D. The CDR3 is 14 residues long. CDR1 is SGDLS, CDR2 YYNGEE, per germline. V was trimmed by 3 bases and J by 0 bases, leaving 7 bases between them. Written as DNA, the CDR3 is TGTGCCAGCAGCGGTGTGAGCTCCTACAATGAGCAGTTCTTC. Residues: CASSGVSSYNEQFF.

The chain combines TRBV6-6 with TRBJ1-1; unclear D gene. This CDR3 has 14 amino acids. The germline V gene has CDR1 MNHNY and CDR2 SVGAGI (reference sequence). Trimming cost V 5 bases and J 7 bases, with 17 bases left between them. DNA of the CDR3: TGTGCCAGCAGTCAACCCGAAGCTGGAGGTGAAGCTTTCTTT. It specifies CASSQPEAGGEAFF.

Here the CDR3 reads CASSLTGQGAGTGELFF. CDR3 DNA sequence: TGTGCCAGCAGCTTAACCGGACAGGGGGCCGGGACCGGGGAGCTGTTTTTT. The V call is TRBV7-9, the J call TRBJ2-2; 11 bases map to TRBD1. V dropped 2 bases and J dropped 5; count of bases not matched to a gene: 7. The CDR3 sequence is 17 residues long. Germline V gene data show CDR1 as SEHNR and CDR2 as FQNEAQ (reference sequence). Drawing the rest from reference TRBV7-9 and TRBJ2-2, the complete variable domain is DTGVSQNPRHKITKRGQNVTFRCDPISEHNRLYWYRQTLGQGPEFLTYFQNEAQLEKSRLLSDRFSAERPKGSFSTLEIQRTEQGDSAMYLCASSLTGQGAGTGELFFGEGSRLTVL.

The chain couples TRBV30 to TRBJ1-2; D unresolved. This CDR3 has 11 amino acids. Germline V lookup: CDR1 GTSNPN, CDR2 SVGIG (reference sequence). The V and J ends lost 2 bases and 4 bases respectively, with 5 bases between them. The CDR3 sequence: CAWSSSYGYTF. The CDR3, as DNA: TGTGCCTGGAGTTCTTCCTATGGCTACACCTTC.

This sequence joins TRBV7-2 and TRBJ1-2; 8 bases map to TRBD1. The V gene's germline CDR1 is SGHTA and CDR2 FQGNSA. The length of the CDR3 is 14 residues. V gave up 3 bases and J gave up 6 bases; unmatched junction bases: 6. The CDR3 spells CASSFRQGRDGYTF. The CDR3 bases are TGTGCCAGCAGCTTCCGACAGGGGAGGGATGGCTACACCTTC.

V gene TRBV18 combines with J gene TRBJ1-1; D gene uncertain. V was clipped by 2 bases and J by 5 bases, with 18 bases between them. CDR3 length: 16 amino acids. CDR1 and CDR2 (germline): KGHSH, LQKENI. The CDR3 loop reads CASSPSVGITTTEAFF. The CDR3 DNA reads TGTGCCAGCTCACCATCGGTCGGCATCACAACGACTGAAGCTTTCTTT.

The table lists this clone with a few counts. The chain employs TRBV5-1 and TRBJ2-3; D unresolved. This CDR3 is 12 amino acids long. Trimming cost V 0 bases and J 2 bases, with 1 base left between them. Germline lookup yields CDR1 SGHRS and CDR2 YFSETQ. The CDR3 DNA sequence: TGCGCCAGCAGCTTGGACACAGATACGCAGTATTTT. Protein: CASSLDTDTQYF.

The rearrangement uses TRBV5-1 and TRBJ1-6; 7 nucleotides match TRBD1. The trim removed 0 bases at V and 10 bases at J, leaving 7 bases unmatched. CDR1 is SGHRS, CDR2 YFSETQ, per germline. This CDR3 contains 15 residues. Here the CDR3 DNA reads TGCGCCAGCAGCTTGGGTGACAGGGCGGAATCACCCCTCCACTTT. Its translation is CASSLGDRAESPLHF.

The chain has TRBV6-6 and TRBJ1-1; D is undetermined. Trimming left V 0 bases short and J 7 bases short, with 12 bases between. Germline V lookup: CDR1 MNHNY, CDR2 SVGAGI (reference sequence). CDR3 length equals 14 residues. The CDR3 DNA sequence: TGTGCCAGCAGTTACTCCTCACTAGACAATGAAGCTTTCTTT. This translates into CASSYSSLDNEAFF.

The chain links TRBV27 to TRBJ2-7; no reliable D call. Germline values: CDR1 MNHEY, CDR2 SMNVEV (reference sequence). The length of the CDR3 is 15 residues. The V gene lost 2 bases and the J gene lost 2 bases, with 13 bases spanning the gap. The CDR3 is CASSLVPGLPYEQYF. The CDR3 region has the DNA TGTGCCAGCAGTTTAGTGCCTGGTCTGCCCTACGAGCAGTACTTC.

This clone appeared a single time. Other DNA variants within this sample encode the same CDR3. This chain joins TRBV28 and TRBJ1-2; TRBD1 matches at 10 bases. From germline, CDR1 is MDHEN and CDR2 SYDVKM. This CDR3 contains 13 residues. V lost 5 bases, J lost 6 bases, and 3 bases stayed unmatched. The CDR3 DNA reads TGTGCCAGCAGTCCGGGGACAGGGGATGGCTACACCTTC. It codes for CASSPGTGDGYTF.

This chain uses TRBV18 with TRBJ2-1; TRBD1 is a possible D gene (6 bases). CDR3 length: 14 residues. Germline V lookup: CDR1 KGHSH, CDR2 LQKENI. Trimming took off 3 bases at V and 8 bases at J, with 14 bases between the two ends. The CDR3 coding sequence is TGTGCCAGCTCACCCGGGACACCGCCGCATGAGCAGTTCTTC. The encoded protein is CASSPGTPPHEQFF.

The rearrangement joins TRBV27 to TRBJ2-5; D is possibly TRBD2 (6 bases). The CDR3 has 17 amino acids. Trimming shortened V by 0 bases and J by 1 base, and 15 bases separated the two germline ends. Germline V gives CDR1 MNHEY, CDR2 SMNVEV (reference sequence). The CDR3 loop is CASSLSPGVMIQETQYF. The CDR3 DNA follows: TGTGCCAGCAGTTTATCCCCGGGGGTAATGATCCAAGAGACCCAGTACTTC.

The V and J genes are TRBV19 and TRBJ1-5, with 10 nucleotides matching TRBD1. Germline CDR1 reads LNHDA; CDR2 reads SQIVND (reference sequence). V was clipped by 7 bases and J by 7 bases; unmatched bases: 13. This CDR3 is built from 16 residues. CDR3: CASTSFPGQGIQPQHF. The CDR3 bases are TGTGCCAGTACCAGTTTTCCGGGACAGGGGATCCAGCCCCAGCATTTT.

The V and J genes are TRBV7-2 and TRBJ2-5; maybe TRBD1 (6 bases). Germline V CDR1 and CDR2: SGHTA, FQGNSA. V lost 3 bases, J lost 5 bases, and 10 bases lay in between. The CDR3 contains 13 residues. The CDR3 sequence: CASSFGQMETQYF. The CDR3, as DNA: TGTGCCAGCAGCTTTGGACAGATGGAGACCCAGTACTTC.